This is a list of T cell receptor beta chains from one sample in a study of T cells in Graves' hyperthyroidism and ophthalmopathy. TCRdb itself ran the multiplex PCR reads through MiXCR, one entry per CDR3 protein. This table holds about 690,000 distinct CDR3 sequences, roughly 17% found once. The sample taken for sequencing was blood. The source of these receptors is a man in his fifties with Graves' hyperthyroidism. Both conserved end residues are part of each CDR3. The D gene is left open where the match is weak. The listing skips clone size in some rows; elsewhere it reads once, few, many or a size class.

CDR3aa	CDR3nt	abundance	d_gene	v_gene	j_gene
CASSLGLAPTGEQFF	TGTGCCAGCAGCTTAGGGCTGGCGCCGACGGGCGAGCAGTTCTTC	many	.	TRBV11-2	TRBJ2-1
CASSRTGIEVQPQHF	TGTGCCAGCAGCCGGACAGGGATCGAAGTTCAGCCCCAGCATTTT	many	TRBD1	TRBV2	TRBJ1-5
CASSEDPQERKGYNEQFF	TGTGCCAGCAGTGAAGATCCCCAAGAGCGGAAAGGCTACAATGAGCAGTTCTTC	many	.	TRBV2	TRBJ2-1
CASSPLNRGMSGANVLTF	TGTGCCAGCTCACCACTGAACAGGGGGATGTCTGGGGCCAACGTCCTGACTTTC	.	TRBD1	TRBV18	TRBJ2-6
CASSSMGRGVGSYEQYF	TGTGCCAGCAGTTCAATGGGTCGGGGCGTAGGGTCCTACGAGCAGTACTTC	many	.	TRBV28	TRBJ2-7
CASTPDRAGIYGYTF	TGTGCCAGTACCCCCGACAGGGCCGGGATCTATGGCTACACCTTC	.	TRBD1	TRBV19	TRBJ1-2
CASSVDGSSYEQYF	TGTGCCAGCAGCGTAGACGGTAGCTCCTACGAGCAGTACTTC	few	.	TRBV9	TRBJ2-7
CASSLISGRGEETQYF	TGTGCCAGCAGCTTAATCAGCGGGAGGGGAGAAGAGACCCAGTACTTC	many	TRBD2	TRBV7-9	TRBJ2-5
CAAGGTEAFF	TGTGCCGCCGGGGGGACTGAAGCTTTCTTT	.	.	TRBV10-3	TRBJ1-1
CASSFGTGPETQYF	TGTGCCAGCAGCTTCGGGACAGGGCCGGAGACCCAGTACTTC	many	TRBD1	TRBV11-2	TRBJ2-5
CASSQDGGGTSTDTQYF	TGCGCCAGCAGCCAAGATGGAGGCGGAACTAGCACAGATACGCAGTATTTT	.	.	TRBV4-1	TRBJ2-3
CASSRTSPILGTGELFF	TGTGCCAGCAGCCGGACTAGCCCAATCCTCGGCACCGGGGAGCTGTTTTTT	.	TRBD2	TRBV11-2	TRBJ2-2
CASSPGQGLAGYTF	TGTGCCAGCAGTCCAGGACAGGGGTTGGCGGGCTACACCTTC	many	TRBD1	TRBV12-3/TRBV12-4	TRBJ1-2
CASSQGGTSNQPQHF	TGTGCCAGCAGTCAAGGGGGTACCTCCAATCAGCCCCAGCATTTT	many	.	TRBV6-1	TRBJ1-5
CASSYSNINNSPLHF	TGTGCCAGCAGTTACTCGAACATCAATAATTCACCCCTCCACTTT	many	.	TRBV6-6	TRBJ1-6
CASSYSDPGQYSGANVLTF	TGTGCCAGCAGTTACTCGGACCCGGGACAGTACTCTGGGGCCAACGTCCTGACTTTC	.	TRBD1	TRBV6-5	TRBJ2-6
CASSYTGLPGEMIVAGELFF	TGTGCCAGCAGTTACACGGGCCTCCCGGGAGAAATGATTGTCGCCGGGGAGCTGTTTTTT	few	.	TRBV6-2/TRBV6-3	TRBJ2-2
CASSLVGGGAGGYQQYF	TGTGCCAGCAGCTTAGTTGGCGGGGGTGCGGGCGGCTACCAGCAGTACTTC	many	TRBD2	TRBV11-2	TRBJ2-7
CASGLVHLTLYEQYF	TGTGCTAGTGGTTTGGTCCATTTGACACTCTACGAGCAGTACTTC	many	.	TRBV12-5	TRBJ2-7
CSAHRDEAYEQYF	TGCAGTGCTCACCGGGACGAGGCCTACGAGCAGTACTTC	many	.	TRBV20-1	TRBJ2-7
CASSIETGELFF	TGTGCCAGCAGTATTGAAACCGGGGAGCTGTTTTTT	many	.	TRBV2	TRBJ2-2
CSGGHTRDQPQHF	TGCAGCGGGGGACACACCAGGGATCAGCCCCAGCATTTT	.	.	TRBV29-1	TRBJ1-5
CASGGELAAGPYEQYF	TGTGCCAGCGGGGGGGAGCTAGCGGCGGGTCCCTACGAGCAGTACTTC	.	TRBD2	TRBV12-3/TRBV12-4	TRBJ2-7
CASSPGPASSYEQYF	TGTGCCAGCAGCCCTGGACCAGCCTCCTCCTACGAGCAGTACTTC	few	.	TRBV3-1	TRBJ2-7
CASSETASTDTQYF	TGTGCCAGCAGTGAGACAGCTAGCACAGATACGCAGTATTTT	many	.	TRBV6-1	TRBJ2-3
CAWSVGRGNEQYF	TGTGCCTGGAGTGTAGGCCGGGGGAACGAGCAGTACTTC	many	.	TRBV30	TRBJ2-7
CASSYGELEIWSYEQYF	TGTGCCAGCAGTTACGGTGAACTAGAGATTTGGTCCTACGAGCAGTACTTC	few	.	TRBV6-1	TRBJ2-7
CASSFGGYDADTQYF	TGTGCCAGCAGTTTCGGAGGGTACGACGCAGATACGCAGTATTTT	few	.	TRBV28	TRBJ2-3
CASSYHGKSLAGEAGELFF	TGTGCCAGCAGTTACCACGGAAAGAGTCTAGCGGGAGAGGCCGGGGAGCTGTTTTTT	.	TRBD2	TRBV6-5	TRBJ2-2
CASSKQGLSSDTQYF	TGTGCCAGCAGTAAACAGGGACTTTCCTCAGATACGCAGTATTTT	many	.	TRBV12-3/TRBV12-4	TRBJ2-3
CASSTAGNYGYTF	TGTGCCAGTAGTACCGCGGGGAACTATGGCTACACCTTC	many	.	TRBV19	TRBJ1-2
CSVDGGLYGYTF	TGCAGCGTTGATGGGGGGCTCTATGGCTACACCTTC	.	.	TRBV29-1	TRBJ1-2
CASSGQSSPTDTQYF	TGTGCCAGCAGCGGACAGAGCTCCCCCACAGATACGCAGTATTTT	.	.	TRBV9	TRBJ2-3
CASSVVSRDTEAFF	TGTGCCAGCAGCGTAGTATCCAGAGACACTGAAGCTTTCTTT	many	.	TRBV9	TRBJ1-1
CSARDLLEFYNSPLHF	TGCAGTGCTAGAGATCTTTTGGAGTTCTATAATTCACCCCTCCACTTT	few	.	TRBV20-1	TRBJ1-6
CASSVAGGRGANVLTF	TGTGCCAGCAGTGTTGCAGGGGGGCGTGGGGCCAACGTCCTGACTTTC	many	.	TRBV25-1	TRBJ2-6
CSARPLATGANVLTF	TGCAGTGCTAGACCTCTAGCCACTGGGGCCAACGTCCTGACTTTC	many	.	TRBV20-1	TRBJ2-6
CAREGLSYNEQFF	TGTGCCCGGGAGGGCCTGAGCTACAATGAGCAGTTCTTC	.	TRBD2	TRBV30	TRBJ2-1
CASSLQKESNQPQHF	TGTGCCAGCTCGCTGCAGAAGGAGAGCAATCAGCCCCAGCATTTT	.	.	TRBV18	TRBJ1-5
CASSSGLADFTDTQYF	TGTGCCAGCAGCTCTGGACTAGCGGATTTCACAGATACGCAGTATTTT	.	TRBD2	TRBV25-1	TRBJ2-3
CASRPLVTSGRAIFSEQYF	TGTGCCAGCAGACCACTAGTGACTAGCGGGAGGGCCATTTTCTCCGAGCAGTACTTC	many	TRBD2	TRBV28	TRBJ2-7
CASRPALTGMTEQFF	TGTGCCAGCCGTCCAGCCCTCACAGGGATGACTGAGCAGTTCTTC	.	.	TRBV12-3/TRBV12-4	TRBJ2-1
CASSPGQGGSDGYTF	TGCGCCAGCAGCCCCGGACAGGGTGGGTCGGATGGCTACACCTTC	.	TRBD1	TRBV5-1	TRBJ1-2
CASSLEGGKNSPLHF	TGCGCCAGCAGCTTGGAAGGGGGGAAGAATTCACCCCTCCACTTT	.	.	TRBV5-1	TRBJ1-6
CASSEQGLNTEAFF	TGTGCCAGCAGTGAACAGGGCTTGAACACTGAAGCTTTCTTT	many	.	TRBV2	TRBJ1-1
CASSQQKARVNEKLFF	TGTGCCAGCAGCCAACAAAAGGCACGGGTTAATGAAAAACTGTTTTTT	many	.	TRBV3-1	TRBJ1-4
CASRLEGQGVETQYF	TGCGCCAGCAGACTCGAGGGGCAGGGCGTCGAGACCCAGTACTTC	.	.	TRBV5-1	TRBJ2-5